The text below deals with one T cell receptor (beta chain). The antigen is undetermined. From the reads, TCRdb called clonotypes with MiXCR, one entry per CDR3 protein. The table includes some 900,000 distinct CDR3 sequences, roughly 33% detected once. V shed 1 base, J shed 3 bases, and the junction held 8 bases outside the gene matches. The CDR3 spans 17 residues. Looked up from germline, CDR1 is MGHDK and CDR2 is SYGVNS. The data derive from a study of T cell repertoires in cytomegalovirus infection. Study as a whole: In public TCR beta signatures, there were indications of both CMV infection and matching HLA type. Study results and limitations: Cumulative frequency of public TCR beta families picked out carriers of CMV plus the relevant HLA. HLA-C-restricted TCR beta clonotypes specific for CMV led the ex vivo response.

This receptor was identified in a human donor in good health (CMV status not recorded). Some clones in this sample may be carry-over from other donors' samples. The sequencing used cultured CD8+ T cells from PBMCs, collected from culture after CMV antigen stimulation. The rearrangement links TRBV25-1 to TRBJ2-2; 7 bases agree with TRBD2. The chain's CDR3 is CASSESFGGVDTGELFF. The CDR3 bases are TGTGCCAGCAGTGAATCATTTGGGGGGGTGGACACCGGGGAGCTGTTTTTT.